A selection of T cell receptor beta chains follows, all from one sample in a study of monozygotic twins with cystic fibrosis. Some clones are missing from TCRdb's copy, which holds only in-frame ones; the method was immunoSEQ multiplex PCR. In the table there are about 35,000 clones, roughly 66% of which are singletons. Source material: blood. These receptors originate from a girl between 10 and 17 years old with cystic fibrosis. Each CDR3 is given with its conserved first and last residue. A D gene is named only where the DNA matches it firmly.

V gene	CDR3 length	J gene	D gene	CDR3 protein
TRBV5-4	17	TRBJ1-3	NA	CASSLASNGRSGNTIYF
TRBV13	13	TRBJ1-1	NA	CASSPTDNTEAFF
TRBV4-3	16	TRBJ2-5	NA	CASSQGPGVGQETQYF
TRBV29-1	13	TRBJ2-1	TRBD1	CSAIRDRFNEQFF
TRBV20-1	10	TRBJ1-2	NA	CSARAGGYTF
TRBV9	14	TRBJ1-3	NA	CASSADHSGNTIYF
TRBV6-1	17	TRBJ2-7	TRBD1	CASSAWTGGLIPYEQYF
TRBV6-1	13	TRBJ2-5	NA	CASSQGITETQYF
TRBV27	17	TRBJ2-2	TRBD1	CASRPVQGRTNTGELFF
TRBV7-2	13	TRBJ1-1	TRBD1	CASSPGQGREAFF
TRBV2	16	TRBJ2-3	TRBD2	CASSGGLGLAGGVQYF
TRBV5-1	14	TRBJ2-4	NA	CASSFEGAKNIQYF